This T cell receptor beta chain was sequenced in a study of T cells after yellow fever vaccination. The study's findings and limits: Bulk-population clonotypes that are abundant could appear as contaminants in FACS-sorted repertoires. Once the booster was given, most primary-vaccination clones reappeared, at over 95% for CD4 and over 70% for CD8.

Template switching with 5'RACE generated the TCR cDNA and added a universal primer site and UMIs. From the 5' RACE reads, TCRdb called clonotypes with MiXCR, one entry per CDR3 protein. The sample holds around 230,000 distinct CDR3 sequences, roughly 6.3% seen once. In its sample, this clonotype was seen a few times. The antigen remains unidentified. The sequence came from a man aged 25-45 years who received the YFV17D yellow fever vaccine. The starting material was CD4+ T cells sorted from PBMCs, obtained on the day of the yellow fever booster vaccination.

CDR3 nucleotide sequence: TGTGCCAGCAGCCCCCGGCGGGGGGGCGTTGGGGAGACCCAGTACTTC. Protein sequence: CASSPRRGGVGETQYF. The chain combines TRBV7-2 with TRBJ2-5, with 9 bases that match TRBD2. J was trimmed by 5 bases and V by 5 bases; bases with no gene match: 12. The CDR3 extends over 16 amino acids. The V gene's germline CDR1 is SGHTA and CDR2 FQGNSA.